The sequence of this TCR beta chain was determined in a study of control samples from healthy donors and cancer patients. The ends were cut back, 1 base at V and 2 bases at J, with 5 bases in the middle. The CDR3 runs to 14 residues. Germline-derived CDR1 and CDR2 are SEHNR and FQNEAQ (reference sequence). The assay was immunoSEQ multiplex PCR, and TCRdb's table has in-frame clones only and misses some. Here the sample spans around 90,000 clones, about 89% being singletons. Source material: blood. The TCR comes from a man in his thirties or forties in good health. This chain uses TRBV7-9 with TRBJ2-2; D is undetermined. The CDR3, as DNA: TGTGCCAGCAGCTTAGAACAAAACACCGGGGAGCTGTTTTTT. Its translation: CASSLEQNTGELFF.